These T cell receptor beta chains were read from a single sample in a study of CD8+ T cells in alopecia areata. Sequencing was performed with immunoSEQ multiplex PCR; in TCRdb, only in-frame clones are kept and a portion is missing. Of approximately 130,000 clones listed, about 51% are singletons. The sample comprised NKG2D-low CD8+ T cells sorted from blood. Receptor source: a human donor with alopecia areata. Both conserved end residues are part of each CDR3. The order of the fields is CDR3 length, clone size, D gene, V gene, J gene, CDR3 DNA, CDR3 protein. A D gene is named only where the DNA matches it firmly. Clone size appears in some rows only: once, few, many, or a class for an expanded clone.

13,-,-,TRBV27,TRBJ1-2,TGTGCCAGCAGTTACGGGCCTCCGTATGGCTACACCTTC,CASSYGPPYGYTF
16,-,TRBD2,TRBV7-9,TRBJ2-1,TGTGCCAGCAGCTTATACCTAGCGGCTGACTACAATGAGCAGTTCTTC,CASSLYLAADYNEQFF
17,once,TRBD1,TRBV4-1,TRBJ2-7,TGCGCCAGCAGCCAAGACCTTTCCGGGACAGGGGCGGGAGAGCAGTACTTC,CASSQDLSGTGAGEQYF
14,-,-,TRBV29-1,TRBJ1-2,TGCAGCGTTGAGGGTGGCGGAGGGAACTATGGCTACACCTTC,CSVEGGGGNYGYTF
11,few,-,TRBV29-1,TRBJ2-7,TGCAGCGTTGACGGGGGCTACGAGCAGTACTTC,CSVDGGYEQYF
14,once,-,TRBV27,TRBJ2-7,TGTGCCAGCAGTTTAGTGGACAGCCACCGGGAGCAGTACTTC,CASSLVDSHREQYF
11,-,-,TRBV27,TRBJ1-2,TGTGCCAGCAGTTTAGGATATGGCTACACCTTC,CASSLGYGYTF
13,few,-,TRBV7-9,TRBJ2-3,TGTGCCAGCAGTGGTCAGAGCACAGATACGCAGTATTTT,CASSGQSTDTQYF
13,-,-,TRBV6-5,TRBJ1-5,TGTGCCAGCAGTTACCTGGGGGTCCAGCCCCAGCATTTT,CASSYLGVQPQHF
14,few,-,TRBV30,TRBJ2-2,TGTGCCTGGAGTCGCGGAGAAAACACCGGGGAGCTGTTTTTT,CAWSRGENTGELFF
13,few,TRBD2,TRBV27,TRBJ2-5,TGTGCCAGCAGTTGGGGGGAGGGGGAGACCCAGTACTTC,CASSWGEGETQYF
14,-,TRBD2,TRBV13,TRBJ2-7,TGTGCCAGCAGCCTAGCGGGTGACGAGCGCGAGCAGTACTTC,CASSLAGDEREQYF
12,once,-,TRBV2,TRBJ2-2,TGTGCCAGCAGGGCGGCCACCGGGGAGCTGTTTTTT,CASRAATGELFF
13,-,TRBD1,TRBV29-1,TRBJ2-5,TGCAGCGTGCAGACAGGGGACGGGGAGACCCAGTACTTC,CSVQTGDGETQYF
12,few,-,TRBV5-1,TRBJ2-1,TGCGCCAGCAGCCTAAACTACAATGAGCAGTTCTTC,CASSLNYNEQFF
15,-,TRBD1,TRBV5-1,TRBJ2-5,TGCGCCAGCACTTCCGACAGGGCCCCACAAGAGACCCAGTACTTC,CASTSDRAPQETQYF
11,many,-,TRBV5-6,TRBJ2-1,TGTGCCAGCAGCTCTAGCGTTGAGCAGTTCTTC,CASSSSVEQFF
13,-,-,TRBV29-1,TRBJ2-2,TGCAGCGTCGTTGCTCTTTACACCGGGGAGCTGTTTTTT,CSVVALYTGELFF
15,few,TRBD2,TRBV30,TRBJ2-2,TGTGCCTGGACCCCCGGGACTAGCGGGACCGGGGAGCTGTTTTTT,CAWTPGTSGTGELFF
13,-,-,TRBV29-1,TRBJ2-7,TGCAGCGTTGGGCACAGTCGCTCCTACGAGCAGTACTTC,CSVGHSRSYEQYF
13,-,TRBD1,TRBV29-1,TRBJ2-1,TGCAGCGCTCACAGGGGGCGGAGCAATGAGCAGTTCTTC,CSAHRGRSNEQFF
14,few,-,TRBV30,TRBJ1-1,TGTGCCTGGAGTCAGACAGGTTCGGACACTGAAGCTTTCTTT,CAWSQTGSDTEAFF
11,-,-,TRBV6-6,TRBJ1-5,TGTGCCAGCAGTGGGGGGCAGCCCCAGCATTTT,CASSGGQPQHF
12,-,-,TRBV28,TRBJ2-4,TGTGCCAGCAGGGGAGCCAAAAACATTCAGTACTTC,CASRGAKNIQYF
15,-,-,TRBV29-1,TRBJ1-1,TGCAGCGTTGAAGGGAAGGGCAGGGAGGTCTCTGAAGCTTTCTTT,CSVEGKGREVSEAFF
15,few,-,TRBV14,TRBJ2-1,TGTGCCAGCAGCCAAGATTGGGGGTCCTACAATGAGCAGTTCTTC,CASSQDWGSYNEQFF
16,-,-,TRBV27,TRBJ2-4,TGTGCCAGCAGTTTAAGTGTGGTCGGACAGCTTAACATTCAGTACTTC,CASSLSVVGQLNIQYF
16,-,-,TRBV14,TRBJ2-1,TGTGCCAGCAGCCAAGTCCAGGTGGGCCCCTACAATGAGCAGTTCTTC,CASSQVQVGPYNEQFF
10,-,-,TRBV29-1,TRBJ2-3,TGCAGCGTGTTGAGGGGGGCGCAGTATTTT,CSVLRGAQYF
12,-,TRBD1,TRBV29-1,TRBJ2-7,TGCAGCGTAAATAGGGGGCAGTACGAGCAGTACTTC,CSVNRGQYEQYF
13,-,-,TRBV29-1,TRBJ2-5,TGCAGCGTTGAAGACGGCGGTCCCTTGGCCCAGTACTTC,CSVEDGGPLAQYF
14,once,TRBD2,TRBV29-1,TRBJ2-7,TGCAGCGTTGAAAGGGGAGCGGGGGGCTACGAGCAGTACTTC,CSVERGAGGYEQYF
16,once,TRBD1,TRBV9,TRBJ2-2,TGTGCCAGCAGCGCCAGCGTGGACAGGGACACCGGGGAGCTGTTTTTT,CASSASVDRDTGELFF
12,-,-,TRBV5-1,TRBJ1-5,TGCGCCAGCAGCCCGGCACCAAAGCCCCAGCATTTT,CASSPAPKPQHF
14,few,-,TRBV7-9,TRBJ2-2,TGTGCCAGCCGGGGACTGGAGAACACCGGGGAGCTGTTTTTT,CASRGLENTGELFF
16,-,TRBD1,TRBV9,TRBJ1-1,TGTGCCAGCAGCTCCCGGACAGGGGAGAGGAACACTGAAGCTTTCTTT,CASSSRTGERNTEAFF
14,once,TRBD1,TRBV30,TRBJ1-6,TGTGCCTGGAGTGCAGGACAGGGCAATTCACCCCTCCACTTT,CAWSAGQGNSPLHF
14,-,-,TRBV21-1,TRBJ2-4,TGTGCCAGCAGCCATTCAGGGAGTTCGGGCATTCAGTACTTC,CASSHSGSSGIQYF
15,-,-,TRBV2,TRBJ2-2,TGTGCCAGCCTACACGGGGGATTGAACACCGGGGAGCTGTTTTTT,CASLHGGLNTGELFF
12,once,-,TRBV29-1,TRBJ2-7,TGCAGCGCCTCGGTAGGGGACTACGAGCAGTACTTC,CSASVGDYEQYF
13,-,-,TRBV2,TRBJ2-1,TGTGCCAGCATGGGGGCGGGGTACAATGAGCAGTTCTTC,CASMGAGYNEQFF
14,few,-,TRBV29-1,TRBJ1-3,TGCAGCGTTGGGGCACAGAGCTCTGGAAACACCATATATTTT,CSVGAQSSGNTIYF
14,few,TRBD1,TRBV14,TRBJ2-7,TGTGCCAGCAGCCTCGGGACAGGTTCCTACGAGCAGTACTTC,CASSLGTGSYEQYF
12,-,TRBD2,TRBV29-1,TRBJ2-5,TGCAGCGCCGTGGGAGGGCGTGAGACCCAGTACTTC,CSAVGGRETQYF
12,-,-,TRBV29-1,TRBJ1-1,TGCAGCGTTGCTGGGGGGAACACTGAAGCTTTCTTT,CSVAGGNTEAFF
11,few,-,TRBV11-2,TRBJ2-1,TGTGCCAGCGAGGCCTACAATGAGCAGTTCTTC,CASEAYNEQFF
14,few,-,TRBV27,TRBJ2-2,TGTGCCACCAGGGCAGTTATTGGCACCGGGGAGCTGTTTTTT,CATRAVIGTGELFF
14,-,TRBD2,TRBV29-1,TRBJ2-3,TGCAGCGTGGGCGGGGGGCGGGGGACAGATACGCAGTATTTT,CSVGGGRGTDTQYF
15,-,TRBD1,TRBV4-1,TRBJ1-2,TGCGCCAGCAGCCCAACAGGGGACGGCAGCTATGGCTACACCTTC,CASSPTGDGSYGYTF
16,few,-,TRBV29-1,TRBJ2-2,TGCAGCGTTGAAGGGTCATCCGACAGCCGGACCGGGGAGCTGTTTTTT,CSVEGSSDSRTGELFF
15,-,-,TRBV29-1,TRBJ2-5,TGCAGCGTTGTGTTGCAGGAGAATTACCAAGAGACCCAGTACTTC,CSVVLQENYQETQYF
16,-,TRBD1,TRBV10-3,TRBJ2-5,TGTGCCATCAGTGATCATTCGGGACAGGACCTAGAGACCCAGTACTTC,CAISDHSGQDLETQYF